This TCR beta chain was sequenced during a study of blood T cell repertoires in COVID-19. As for the study in general: PBMCs, B-cell-depleted T cells, or T cells were the source of the cDNA or gDNA that made up the material.

The CDR3 runs to 14 residues. Trimming removed 2 bases from V and 6 bases from J, with 14 bases in between. Germline values: CDR1 SGHNT, CDR2 YYREEE (reference sequence). Authors' analysis steps: The authors estimated nucleated cell counts from reference gene primer amplification. TCRdb's table, derived via immunoSEQ multiplex PCR, lists solely in-frame clones and lacks some. V, J and clone size are those of that table, while D and trimming were read from the DNA. The data show 250,000 to 300,000 clones, with less than 90% seen just once and roughly 1.9% held by the top ten. This TCR came from a man aged 30 to 45 with active or convalescent COVID-19. This sequence joins TRBV5-4 and TRBJ1-1; TRBD1 is a possible D gene (6 bases). Sequenced sample: peripheral blood. CDR3 sequence: CASSFSLQGAEAFF. The CDR3 DNA follows: TGTGCCAGCAGCTTCTCATTACAGGGAGCTGAAGCTTTCTTT.